The rows below give T cell receptor beta chains drawn from one sample of a study of CD8 T cells in Susac syndrome. MiXCR, run by TCRdb on the immunoSEQ multiplex PCR reads, gives a single entry per CDR3 protein. Of some 160,000 distinct CDR3 sequences listed, approximately 95% are singletons. The source material was CD8+ T cells from PBMCs. The receptor source for this set is a human donor with multiple sclerosis. Each CDR3 is given with its conserved first and last residue. D genes are given only for firm matches. The size of a clone is reported for some rows only, either as once, few or many, or as a class for expanded clones.

clone_size: NA; v_call: TRBV10-2; d_call: TRBD1; j_call: TRBJ2-7; cdr3_aa: CASVEAGGRYEQYF; cdr3_nt: TGCGCCAGCGTTGAAGCAGGGGGCAGGTACGAGCAGTACTTC
clone_size: NA; v_call: TRBV24-1; d_call: NA; j_call: TRBJ2-1; cdr3_aa: CATSDLTGDNEQFF; cdr3_nt: TGTGCCACCAGTGATTTGACTGGGGACAATGAGCAGTTCTTC
clone_size: NA; v_call: TRBV6-5; d_call: NA; j_call: TRBJ2-1; cdr3_aa: CASSSGNNYNEQFF; cdr3_nt: TGTGCCAGCAGTTCGGGCAACAACTACAATGAGCAGTTCTTC
clone_size: NA; v_call: TRBV10-3; d_call: NA; j_call: TRBJ2-7; cdr3_aa: CAISEYYRVPGRYEQYF; cdr3_nt: TGTGCCATCAGTGAGTACTATAGGGTACCAGGCAGATACGAGCAGTACTTC
clone_size: NA; v_call: TRBV20-1; d_call: NA; j_call: TRBJ2-3; cdr3_aa: CSARDLGGLVDTQYF; cdr3_nt: TGCAGTGCTAGAGATCTTGGGGGGCTGGTTGATACGCAGTATTTT
clone_size: NA; v_call: TRBV24-1; d_call: NA; j_call: TRBJ1-2; cdr3_aa: CATSDKDDYSGYTF; cdr3_nt: TGTGCCACCAGTGATAAGGACGATTACAGTGGCTACACCTTC
clone_size: NA; v_call: TRBV29-1; d_call: TRBD1; j_call: TRBJ1-2; cdr3_aa: CSVEMAGGGSNYGYTF; cdr3_nt: TGCAGCGTTGAGATGGCAGGGGGCGGGTCTAACTATGGCTACACCTTC
clone_size: NA; v_call: TRBV29-1; d_call: TRBD1; j_call: TRBJ2-7; cdr3_aa: CSVGTGFQQYF; cdr3_nt: TGCAGCGTAGGGACAGGGTTCCAGCAGTACTTC
clone_size: NA; v_call: TRBV27; d_call: TRBD2; j_call: TRBJ2-7; cdr3_aa: CASSGREAYEQYF; cdr3_nt: TGTGCCAGCTCTGGGAGGGAGGCCTACGAGCAGTACTTC
clone_size: NA; v_call: TRBV7-2; d_call: NA; j_call: TRBJ2-5; cdr3_aa: CASSHLGGARETQYF; cdr3_nt: TGTGCCAGCAGCCACCTGGGGGGGGCACGAGAGACCCAGTACTTC
clone_size: NA; v_call: TRBV4-1; d_call: NA; j_call: TRBJ2-1; cdr3_aa: CASNPVGTGSYNEQFF; cdr3_nt: TGCGCCAGCAACCCGGTGGGGACGGGCTCCTACAATGAGCAGTTCTTC
clone_size: NA; v_call: TRBV29-1; d_call: NA; j_call: TRBJ2-1; cdr3_aa: CSVDGFKGALYNEQFF; cdr3_nt: TGCAGCGTTGACGGATTTAAGGGTGCTCTCTACAATGAGCAGTTCTTC
clone_size: once; v_call: TRBV12-3/TRBV12-4; d_call: TRBD1; j_call: TRBJ2-7; cdr3_aa: CASSLRQGASYEQYF; cdr3_nt: TGTGCCAGCAGTTTAAGGCAGGGGGCTTCCTACGAGCAGTACTTC
clone_size: NA; v_call: TRBV15; d_call: NA; j_call: TRBJ1-6; cdr3_aa: CATSRANSPLHF; cdr3_nt: TGTGCCACCAGCAGGGCAAATTCACCCCTCCACTTT
clone_size: NA; v_call: TRBV18; d_call: NA; j_call: TRBJ2-3; cdr3_aa: CASSPSVSTAPDTQYF; cdr3_nt: TGTGCCAGCTCACCAAGTGTCTCCACTGCGCCTGATACGCAGTATTTT
clone_size: NA; v_call: TRBV24-1; d_call: TRBD2; j_call: TRBJ2-1; cdr3_aa: CATRGGTYNEQFF; cdr3_nt: TGTGCCACCAGGGGAGGGACCTACAATGAGCAGTTCTTC
clone_size: NA; v_call: TRBV2; d_call: TRBD1; j_call: TRBJ2-5; cdr3_aa: CATTTGQETQYF; cdr3_nt: TGTGCCACCACGACAGGGCAAGAGACCCAGTACTTC
clone_size: NA; v_call: TRBV29-1; d_call: NA; j_call: TRBJ1-3; cdr3_aa: CSVGAEYTIYF; cdr3_nt: TGCAGCGTTGGAGCGGAGTACACCATATATTTT